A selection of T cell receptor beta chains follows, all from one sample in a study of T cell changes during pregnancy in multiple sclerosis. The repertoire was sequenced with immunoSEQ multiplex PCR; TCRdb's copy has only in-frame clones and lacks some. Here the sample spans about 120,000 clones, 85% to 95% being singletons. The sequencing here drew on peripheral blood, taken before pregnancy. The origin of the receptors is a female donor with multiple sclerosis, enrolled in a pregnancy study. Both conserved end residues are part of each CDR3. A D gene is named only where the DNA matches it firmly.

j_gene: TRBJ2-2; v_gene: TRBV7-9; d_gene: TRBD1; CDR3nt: TGTGCCAGCAGCCCCCAAAGGTTCGGACAGGGGCTTAGGGAGCTGTTTTTT; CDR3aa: CASSPQRFGQGLRELFF
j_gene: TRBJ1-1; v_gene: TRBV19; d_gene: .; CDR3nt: TGTGCCAGTAGTCCTATTTGGGGGGTTGAAGCTTTCTTT; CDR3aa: CASSPIWGVEAFF
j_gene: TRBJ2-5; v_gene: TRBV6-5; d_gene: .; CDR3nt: TGTGCCAGCAGTGGGAACAGGGAGGGCGGAGAGACCCAGTACTTC; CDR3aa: CASSGNREGGETQYF
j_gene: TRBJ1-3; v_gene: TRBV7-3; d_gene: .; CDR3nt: TGTGCCAGCAGCTTGGACAGTACCTCTGGAAACACCATATATTTT; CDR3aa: CASSLDSTSGNTIYF
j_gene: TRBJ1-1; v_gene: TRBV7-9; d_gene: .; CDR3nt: TGTGCCAGCAGCTTAGTGGCGAACACTGAAGCTTTCTTT; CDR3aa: CASSLVANTEAFF
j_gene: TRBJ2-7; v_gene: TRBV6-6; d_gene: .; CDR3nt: TGTGCCAGCAGTTACTCGATCATAGGAGACGAGCAGTACTTC; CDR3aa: CASSYSIIGDEQYF
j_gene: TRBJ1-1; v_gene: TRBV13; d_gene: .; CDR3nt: TGTGCCAGCAGCCGTAAGACAGGTGTGAACACTGAAGCTTTCTTT; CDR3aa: CASSRKTGVNTEAFF
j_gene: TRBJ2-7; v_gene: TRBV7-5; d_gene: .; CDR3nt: TGTGCCAGCAGCTGGAGGACAGAGCGCAACGAGCAGTACTTC; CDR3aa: CASSWRTERNEQYF
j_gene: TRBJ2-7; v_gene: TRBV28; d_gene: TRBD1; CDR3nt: TGTGCCAGCAGTTATTCACAGGGGAGAAAGGAGTACTTC; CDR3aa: CASSYSQGRKEYF
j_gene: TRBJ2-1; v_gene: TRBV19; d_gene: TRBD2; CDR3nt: TGTGCCAGTAAATGGGCAGCTACGGGGGGGGACAATGAGCAGTTCTTC; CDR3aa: CASKWAATGGDNEQFF
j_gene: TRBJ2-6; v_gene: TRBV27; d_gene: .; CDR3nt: TGTGCCAGCAGTTTATCGGCGGCCAACGTCCTGACTTTC; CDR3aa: CASSLSAANVLTF
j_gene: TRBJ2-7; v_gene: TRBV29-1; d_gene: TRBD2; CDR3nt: TGCAGCGCGGAAGGTGGACTAGCGGGAGGGCGCTACGAGCAGTACTTC; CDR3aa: CSAEGGLAGGRYEQYF
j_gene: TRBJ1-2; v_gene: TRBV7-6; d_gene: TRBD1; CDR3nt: TGTGCCAGCAGCCCGGGGACAGCCTATGGCTACACCTTC; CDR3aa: CASSPGTAYGYTF
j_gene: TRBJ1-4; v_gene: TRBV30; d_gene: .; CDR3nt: TGTGCCTGGTCAGGGAGGAGGACTAATGAAAAACTGTTTTTT; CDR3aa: CAWSGRRTNEKLFF